One and the same sample provided the 18 T cell receptor beta chains below, sequenced in a study of CD8+ T cells in alopecia areata. Following RNA extraction, reverse transcription yielded cDNA that acted as the sequencing template. Clones were sequenced by immunoSEQ multiplex PCR, and TCRdb holds only the in-frame ones, with some missing. The sample lists roughly 180,000 clones, over 55% occurring once. The starting material was CD4+ T cells sorted from blood, obtained at week 0. The receptors derive from a human donor with alopecia areata.

The genes are TRBV5-6 and TRBJ1-5; no clear D gene. This CDR3 region has 13 residues. Trimming cost V 1 base and J 4 bases, with 6 bases left between them. Germline CDR1 and CDR2: SGHDT and YYEEEE. The CDR3 region has the DNA TGTGCCAGCAGCTTGAGCCAAAATCAGCCCCAGCATTTT. It specifies CASSLSQNQPQHF.

The rearrangement uses TRBV29-1 and TRBJ2-3, with no clear D. Germline V gene sequence: CDR1 SQVTM, CDR2 ANQGSEA. CDR3 length: 12 amino acids. With 4 bases removed from V and 4 bases from J, the gap between germline ends came to 9 bases. The chain's CDR3 is CSVGPEADTQYF. CDR3 sequence (DNA): TGCAGCGTTGGCCCCGAGGCAGATACGCAGTATTTT.

J is TRBJ1-1 and V is TRBV29-1; 7 positions agree with TRBD1. CDR1 and CDR2 (germline): SQVTM, ANQGSEA. The trim removed 6 bases at V and 3 bases at J, leaving 4 bases unmatched. The CDR3 consists of 12 residues. Here the CDR3 reads CSVSTGYTEAFF. CDR3 in DNA: TGCAGCGTGTCGACAGGGTACACTGAAGCTTTCTTT. Combining the CDR3 with reference TRBV29-1 and TRBJ1-1 gives the whole variable domain SAVISQKPSRDICQRGTSLTIQCQVDSQVTMMFWYRQQPGQSLTLIATANQGSEATYESGFVIDKFPISRPNLTFSTLTVSNMSPEDSSIYLCSVSTGYTEAFFGQGTRLTVV.

The J gene is TRBJ2-3, the V gene TRBV13; D is possibly TRBD1 or TRBD2 (5 bases each). The CDR3 runs to 12 residues. Germline CDR1 is PRHDT and CDR2 is FYEKMQ (reference sequence). Trimming stripped 7 bases from V and 3 bases from J, with 8 bases between. CDR3 sequence: CASTEGTDTQYF. CDR3 DNA sequence: TGTGCCAGCACCGAGGGGACAGATACGCAGTATTTT.

Remarks on this clone: Other DNA sequences in the sample encode the same CDR3. This sequence joins TRBV29-1 and TRBJ1-5; D gene ambiguous. Trimming left V 4 bases short and J 0 bases short, with 7 bases between. CDR1 and CDR2 from the germline V gene are SQVTM and ANQGSEA. This CDR3 region has 13 residues. The CDR3 is CSVAENSNQPQHF. The CDR3 nucleotides are TGCAGCGTTGCCGAGAATAGCAATCAGCCCCAGCATTTT. Full variable domain (outside the CDR3, taken from reference TRBV29-1 and TRBJ1-5): SAVISQKPSRDICQRGTSLTIQCQVDSQVTMMFWYRQQPGQSLTLIATANQGSEATYESGFVIDKFPISRPNLTFSTLTVSNMSPEDSSIYLCSVAENSNQPQHFGDGTRLSIL.

This rearrangement joins TRBV12-5 to TRBJ1-6; D is unresolved. The CDR3 length is 12 residues. Germline CDR1 LGHNT, CDR2 FRNRAP. Trimming took off 1 base at V and 9 bases at J, with 4 bases between the two ends. This CDR3 is CASGLERSPLHF. CDR3 DNA sequence: TGTGCTAGTGGTTTGGAGCGTTCACCCCTCCACTTT. Using reference TRBV12-5 and TRBJ1-6 for the parts outside the CDR3, the full variable domain is DARVTQTPRHKVTEMGQEVTMRCQPILGHNTVFWYRQTMMQGLELLAYFRNRAPLDDSGMPKDRFSAEMPDATLATLKIQPSEPRDSAVYFCASGLERSPLHFGNGTRLTVT.

The J gene is TRBJ2-1, the V gene TRBV5-1; TRBD2 agrees at 13 bases. V lost 4 bases, J lost 7 bases, and 8 bases stayed unmatched. The CDR3 length is 16 residues. From germline, CDR1 is SGHRS and CDR2 YFSETQ. CDR3 region: CASSAEGLAGRNEQFF. CDR3 in DNA: TGCGCCAGCAGCGCGGAGGGACTAGCGGGGAGGAATGAGCAGTTCTTC.

This clone was detected a few times. The CDR3 nucleotides are TGCAGCGAAATGACAGGGGGTGGCTACACCTTC. Translated: CSEMTGGGYTF. The chain uses TRBV29-1 and TRBJ1-2, with 9 bases aligning to TRBD1. Germline V gene data show CDR1 as SQVTM and CDR2 as ANQGSEA. The CDR3 loop spans 11 amino acids. V dropped 7 bases and J dropped 7; count of bases not matched to a gene: 4.

This clone has only a few counts. This chain links TRBV30 with TRBJ2-3; D could derive from TRBD1 or TRBD2 (5 bases each). The germline gives CDR1 GTSNPN, CDR2 SVGIG (reference sequence). Trimming stripped 3 bases from V and 0 bases from J, with 16 bases between. There are 16 residues in the CDR3. CDR3 loop: CAWRDSWGTSTDTQYF. The CDR3 DNA follows: TGTGCCTGGAGGGACTCCTGGGGGACGAGCACAGATACGCAGTATTTT. The entire variable domain, with the rest obtained from reference TRBV30 and TRBJ2-3, is as follows: SQTIHQWPATLVQPVGSPLSLECTVEGTSNPNLYWYRQAAGRGLQLLFYSVGIGQISSEVPQNLSASRPQDRQFILSSKKLLLSDSGFYLCAWRDSWGTSTDTQYFGPGTRLTVL.

The genes are TRBV7-2 and TRBJ1-1, with 9 bases lining up with TRBD1. This CDR3 is built from 13 residues. V trimming: 4 bases; J trimming: 6 bases; junction bases outside the gene matches: 3. The germline gives CDR1 SGHTA, CDR2 FQGNSA. In DNA, the CDR3 is TGTGCCAGCAGCTACAGGGGGCAATCTGAAGCTTTCTTT. Amino acids: CASSYRGQSEAFF.

This clone was detected only a few times. The chain is built from TRBV9 and TRBJ2-3; D is unclear. CDR3 length: 15 amino acids. Germline CDR1 is SGDLS and CDR2 is YYNGEE. Trimming took off 4 bases at V and 2 bases at J, with 14 bases between the two ends. CDR3 in DNA: TGTGCCAGCAGCACACCGGGCTTTAACACAGATACGCAGTATTTT. It specifies CASSTPGFNTDTQYF.

The rearrangement joins TRBV30 to TRBJ1-1; no clear D. Germline CDR1 is GTSNPN and CDR2 is SVGIG (reference sequence). V lost 5 bases and J lost 5, with 12 bases in between. The CDR3 length is 12 residues. The CDR3 loop reads CAWVWRGTEAFF. CDR3 sequence (DNA): TGTGCCTGGGTGTGGAGAGGGACTGAAGCTTTCTTT.

The V and J genes are TRBV29-1 and TRBJ2-1; TRBD2 matches at 7 bases. This CDR3 comprises 15 residues. The J segment lost 3 bases and the V segment lost 3 bases, leaving 8 bases of the junction unmatched. Per germline, CDR1 SQVTM and CDR2 ANQGSEA. The CDR3 region is CSVEGGLAVYNEQFF. The CDR3 bases are TGCAGCGTTGAGGGCGGGCTAGCGGTCTACAATGAGCAGTTCTTC.

This chain uses TRBV2 with TRBJ1-2, with 7 bases lining up with TRBD1. The CDR3 runs 15 residues. The germline CDR1 and CDR2 sequences are SNHLY and FYNNEI. J was trimmed by 2 bases and V by 1 base; bases with no gene match: 4. In DNA form, the CDR3 reads TGTGCCAGCAGTGAAGAAGGGACAGCCAACTATGGCTACACCTTC. Its protein product is CASSEEGTANYGYTF.

The chain combines TRBV5-4 with TRBJ1-1; the D gene is possibly TRBD1 (5 bases). Germline CDR1 SGHNT, CDR2 YYREEE (reference sequence). There are 14 residues in the CDR3. V was shortened by 5 bases and J by 0 bases, with 11 bases between the two germline ends. CDR3 DNA: TGTGCCAGCAGTCATGACAGCATGAACACTGAAGCTTTCTTT. It specifies CASSHDSMNTEAFF.

The sample holds a few counts of this clone. This sequence joins TRBV4-3 and TRBJ1-2, with 7 bases fitting TRBD1. J was trimmed by 7 bases and V by 1 base; bases with no gene match: 9. The CDR3 runs 15 residues. Germline values: CDR1 LGHNA, CDR2 YSLEER. CDR3 bases: TGCGCCAGCAGCCAAGGATCCAAGGGGGCTGGTGGCTACACCTTC. As protein: CASSQGSKGAGGYTF.

The rearrangement links TRBV30 to TRBJ1-2, with D possibly being TRBD1 (6 bases). The CDR3 runs 14 residues. Germline V gene sequence: CDR1 GTSNPN, CDR2 SVGIG (reference sequence). Trimming removed 5 bases at V and 1 base at J, with 14 bases between. This chain's CDR3 is CAWYRRGRNYGYTF. CDR3 DNA: TGTGCCTGGTATCGACGGGGGCGTAACTATGGCTACACCTTC.

V and J are TRBV9 and TRBJ1-6; D remains unclear. Looked up from germline, CDR1 is SGDLS and CDR2 is YYNGEE. V lost 2 bases, J lost 4 bases, and 7 bases lay in between. The length of the CDR3 is 14 residues. CDR3 DNA sequence: TGTGCCAGCAGCGTGGAAGCGTATAATTCACCCCTCCACTTT. It specifies CASSVEAYNSPLHF. The complete variable domain, with remaining parts taken from reference TRBV9 and TRBJ1-6, reads DSGVTQTPKHLITATGQRVTLRCSPRSGDLSVYWYQQSLDQGLQFLIQYYNGEERAKGNILERFSAQQFPDLHSELNLSSLELGDSALYFCASSVEAYNSPLHFGNGTRLTVT.